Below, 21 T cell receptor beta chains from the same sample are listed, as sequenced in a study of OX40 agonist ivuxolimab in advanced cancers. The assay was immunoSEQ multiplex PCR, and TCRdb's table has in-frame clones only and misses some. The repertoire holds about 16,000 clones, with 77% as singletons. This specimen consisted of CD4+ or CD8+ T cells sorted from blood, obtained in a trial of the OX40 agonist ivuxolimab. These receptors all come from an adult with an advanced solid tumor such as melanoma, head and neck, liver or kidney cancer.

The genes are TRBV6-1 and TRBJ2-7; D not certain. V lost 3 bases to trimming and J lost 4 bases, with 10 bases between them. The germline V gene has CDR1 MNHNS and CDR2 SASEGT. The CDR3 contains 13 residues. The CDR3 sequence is CASSEGLSYEQYF. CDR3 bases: TGTGCCAGCAGTGAGGGGTTATCATACGAGCAGTACTTC.

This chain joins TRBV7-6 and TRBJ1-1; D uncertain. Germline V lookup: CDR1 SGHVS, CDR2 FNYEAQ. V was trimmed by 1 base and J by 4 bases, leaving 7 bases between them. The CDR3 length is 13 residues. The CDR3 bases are TGTGCCAGCAGCTTAGGGCTGGGCACTGAAGCTTTCTTT. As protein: CASSLGLGTEAFF.

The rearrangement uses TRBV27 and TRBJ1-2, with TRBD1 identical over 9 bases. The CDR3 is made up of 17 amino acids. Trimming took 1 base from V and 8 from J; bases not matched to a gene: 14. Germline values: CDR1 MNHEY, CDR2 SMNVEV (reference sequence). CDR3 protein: CASSLFALTGGMRGYTF. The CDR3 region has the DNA TGTGCCAGCAGTTTATTTGCCCTGACAGGGGGAATGCGAGGCTACACCTTC.

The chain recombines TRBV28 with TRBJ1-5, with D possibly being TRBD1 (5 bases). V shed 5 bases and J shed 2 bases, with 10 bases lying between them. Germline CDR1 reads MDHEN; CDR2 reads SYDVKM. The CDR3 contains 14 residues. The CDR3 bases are TGTGCCAGCAGTCATATGGGGGGCAATCAGCCCCAGCATTTT. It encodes CASSHMGGNQPQHF.

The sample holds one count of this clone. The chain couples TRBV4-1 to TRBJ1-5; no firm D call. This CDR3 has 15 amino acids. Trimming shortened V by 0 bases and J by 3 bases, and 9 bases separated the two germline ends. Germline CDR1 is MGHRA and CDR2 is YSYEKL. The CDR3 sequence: CASSQEIQLNQPQHF. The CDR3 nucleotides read TGCGCCAGCAGCCAAGAGATACAGCTCAATCAGCCCCAGCATTTT.

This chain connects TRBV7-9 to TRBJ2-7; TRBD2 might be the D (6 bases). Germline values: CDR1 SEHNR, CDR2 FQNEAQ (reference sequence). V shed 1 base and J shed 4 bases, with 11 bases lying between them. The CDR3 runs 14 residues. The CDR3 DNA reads TGTGCCAGCAGCTTAGATCTAGGAGGGTACGAGCAGTACTTC. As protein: CASSLDLGGYEQYF.

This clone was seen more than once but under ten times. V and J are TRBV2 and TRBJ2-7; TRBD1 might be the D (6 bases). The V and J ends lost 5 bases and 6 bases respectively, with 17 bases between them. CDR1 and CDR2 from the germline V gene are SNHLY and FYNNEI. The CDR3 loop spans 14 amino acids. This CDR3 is CASSRQVGSGEQYF. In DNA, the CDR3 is TGTGCCAGCAGTCGACAGGTTGGCTCCGGCGAGCAGTACTTC.

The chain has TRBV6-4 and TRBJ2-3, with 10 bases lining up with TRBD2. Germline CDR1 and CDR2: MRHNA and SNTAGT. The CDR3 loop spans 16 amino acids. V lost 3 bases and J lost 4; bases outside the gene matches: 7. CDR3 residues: CASSESSGGSADTQYF. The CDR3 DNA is TGTGCCAGCAGTGAAAGTAGCGGGGGGTCGGCAGATACGCAGTATTTT.

The CDR3 DNA sequence: TGTGCCAGCAGTGAAACCTCGACAGGGTACGGGGAGCAGTACTTC. Translation gives CASSETSTGYGEQYF. The V and J genes are TRBV6-1 and TRBJ2-7, with TRBD1 identical over 7 bases. The CDR3 consists of 15 residues. Germline V lookup: CDR1 MNHNS, CDR2 SASEGT. V trimming: 2 bases; J trimming: 7 bases; junction bases outside the gene matches: 11.

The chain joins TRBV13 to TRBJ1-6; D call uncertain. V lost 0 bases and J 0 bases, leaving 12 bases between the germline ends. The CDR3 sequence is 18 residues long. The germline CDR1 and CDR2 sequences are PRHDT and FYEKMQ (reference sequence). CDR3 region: CASSLGVSPSSYNSPLHF. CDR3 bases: TGTGCCAGCAGCTTAGGGGTCAGCCCGAGCTCCTATAATTCACCCCTCCACTTT.

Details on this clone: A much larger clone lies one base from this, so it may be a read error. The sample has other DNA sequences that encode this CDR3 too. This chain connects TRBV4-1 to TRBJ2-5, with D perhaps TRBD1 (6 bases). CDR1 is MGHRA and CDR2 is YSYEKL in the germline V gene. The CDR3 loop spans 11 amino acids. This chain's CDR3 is CASSQDGTSNF. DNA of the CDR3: TGCGCCAGCAGCCAAGATGGGACATCAAACTTC.

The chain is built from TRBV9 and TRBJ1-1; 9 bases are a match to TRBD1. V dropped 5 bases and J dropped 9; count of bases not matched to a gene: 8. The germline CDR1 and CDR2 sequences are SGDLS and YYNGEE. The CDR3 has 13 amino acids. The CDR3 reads CASSPTGGFQAFF. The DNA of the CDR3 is TGTGCCAGCAGTCCTACAGGGGGCTTTCAAGCTTTCTTT.

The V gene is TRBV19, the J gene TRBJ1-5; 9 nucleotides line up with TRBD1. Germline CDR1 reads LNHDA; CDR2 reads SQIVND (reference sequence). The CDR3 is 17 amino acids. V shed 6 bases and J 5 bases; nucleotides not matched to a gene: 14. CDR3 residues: CASSMDRDREFDQPQHF. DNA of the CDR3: TGTGCCAGTAGCATGGACCGGGACAGGGAGTTTGATCAGCCCCAGCATTTT.

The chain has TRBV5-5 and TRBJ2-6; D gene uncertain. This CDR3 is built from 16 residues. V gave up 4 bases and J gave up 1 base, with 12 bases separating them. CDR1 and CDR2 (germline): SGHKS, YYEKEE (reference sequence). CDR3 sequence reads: CASSPSKVSGANVLTF. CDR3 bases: TGTGCCAGCAGCCCCAGTAAAGTATCTGGGGCCAACGTCCTGACTTTC. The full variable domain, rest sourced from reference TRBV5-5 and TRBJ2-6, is DAGVTQSPTHLIKTRGQQVTLRCSPISGHKSVSWYQQVLGQGPQFIFQYYEKEERGRGNFPDRFSARQFPNYSSELNVNALLLGDSALYLCASSPSKVSGANVLTFGAGSRLTVL.

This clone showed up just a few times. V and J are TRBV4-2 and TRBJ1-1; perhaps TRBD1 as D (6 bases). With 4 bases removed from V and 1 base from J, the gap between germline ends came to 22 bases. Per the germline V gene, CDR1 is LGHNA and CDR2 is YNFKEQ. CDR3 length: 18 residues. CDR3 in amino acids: CASSLHNQQGHSNTEAFF. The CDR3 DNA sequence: TGTGCCAGCAGCCTCCACAACCAGCAGGGACATTCGAACACTGAAGCTTTCTTT.

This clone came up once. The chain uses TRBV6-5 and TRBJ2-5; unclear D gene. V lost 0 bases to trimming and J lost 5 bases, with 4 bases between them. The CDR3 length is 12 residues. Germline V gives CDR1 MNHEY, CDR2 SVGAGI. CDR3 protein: CASSYSPETQYF. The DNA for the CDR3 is TGTGCCAGCAGTTACTCCCCCGAGACCCAGTACTTC.

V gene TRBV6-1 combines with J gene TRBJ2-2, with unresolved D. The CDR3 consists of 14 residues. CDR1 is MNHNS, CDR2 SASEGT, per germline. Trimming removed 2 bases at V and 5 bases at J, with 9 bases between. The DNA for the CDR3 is TGTGCCAGCAGTGAAATCGCAGATACCGGGGAGCTGTTTTTT. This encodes CASSEIADTGELFF.

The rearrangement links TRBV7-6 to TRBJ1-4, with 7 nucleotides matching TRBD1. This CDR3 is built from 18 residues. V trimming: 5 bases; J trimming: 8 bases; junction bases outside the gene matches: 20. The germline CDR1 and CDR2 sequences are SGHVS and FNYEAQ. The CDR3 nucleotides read TGTGCCAGCAGCCAAAACCCCGGGGCCAGGGGGATTATGGAAAAACTGTTTTTT. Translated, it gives CASSQNPGARGIMEKLFF.

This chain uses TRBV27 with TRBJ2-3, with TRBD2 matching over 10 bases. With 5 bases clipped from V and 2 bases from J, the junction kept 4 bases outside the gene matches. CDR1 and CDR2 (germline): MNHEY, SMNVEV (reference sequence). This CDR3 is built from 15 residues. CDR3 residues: CASSPAGGPTDTQYF. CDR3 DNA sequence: TGTGCCAGCAGTCCAGCGGGGGGGCCCACAGATACGCAGTATTTT.

The CDR3, as DNA: TGTGCCAGCAGCCCGACAGGGTGGTCCTACGAGCAGTACTTC. Translated: CASSPTGWSYEQYF. The chain joins TRBV11-1 to TRBJ2-7; 7 nucleotides line up with TRBD1. V dropped 5 bases and J dropped 1; count of bases not matched to a gene: 5. Per germline, CDR1 SGHAT and CDR2 FQDESV (reference sequence). CDR3 length equals 14 residues.

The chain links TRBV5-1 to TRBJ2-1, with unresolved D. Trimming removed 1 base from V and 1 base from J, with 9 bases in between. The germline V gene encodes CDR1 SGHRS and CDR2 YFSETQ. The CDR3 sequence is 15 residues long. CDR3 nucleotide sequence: TGCGCCAGCAGCTTGTCTGGTCTTTCCTACAATGAGCAGTTCTTC. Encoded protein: CASSLSGLSYNEQFF.